This is a list of T cell receptor beta chains from one sample in a study of shared clonotypes between healthy human individuals. The assay was immunoSEQ multiplex PCR, and TCRdb's table has in-frame clones only and misses some. Of about 1.5 million clones listed, approximately 96% were seen once; the top ten hold 1.2%. Sequencing was performed on naive CD4+ T cells sorted from blood. The receptors derive from a man in his thirties or forties in good health. CDR3s include the opening cysteine and the closing phenylalanine or tryptophan. D genes are given only for firm matches. Not every row has a clone size; where given, it reads once, few, many or a size class.

D gene	V gene	CDR3 length	J gene	clone size	CDR3 DNA	CDR3 protein
NA	TRBV6-5	16	TRBJ1-1	NA	TGTGCCAGCAGTTACTCGAACAGGGTCGCGAACACTGAAGCTTTCTTT	CASSYSNRVANTEAFF
NA	TRBV7-9	14	TRBJ1-5	NA	TGTGCCAGCAGCTTATCAACCCGGGGTCAGCCCCAGCATTTT	CASSLSTRGQPQHF
NA	TRBV11-3	15	TRBJ2-1	once	TGTGCCAGCAGCCCGGCGACGGGAAGTGGCAATGAGCAGTTCTTC	CASSPATGSGNEQFF
NA	TRBV4-1	16	TRBJ1-1	NA	TGCGCCAGCAGCAATGGGAACAGGGTGAAGAACACTGAAGCTTTCTTT	CASSNGNRVKNTEAFF
TRBD1	TRBV25-1	15	TRBJ2-1	NA	TGTGCCAGCAGTCCCCAGGGACAGCGGTACAATGAGCAGTTCTTC	CASSPQGQRYNEQFF
TRBD1	TRBV11-2	16	TRBJ2-7	NA	TGTGCCAGCAGCTGGTTATTCGGGACAGAATTCTACGAGCAGTACTTC	CASSWLFGTEFYEQYF
NA	TRBV11-2	15	TRBJ2-3	once	TGTGCCAGCAGCTTAGTTAGAACTAGCACAGATACGCAGTATTTT	CASSLVRTSTDTQYF
TRBD2	TRBV7-2	17	TRBJ2-7	NA	TGTGCCAGCAGCTTACGACGAACTAGCGCCACTTGGTACGAGCAGTACTTC	CASSLRRTSATWYEQYF
NA	TRBV7-9	15	TRBJ2-6	NA	TGTGCCAGCAGCCGCTGGAGGTCTGGGGCCAACGTCCTGACTTTC	CASSRWRSGANVLTF
NA	TRBV2	14	TRBJ1-1	NA	TGTGCCAGCAGTATAGACAGGCTGAACACTGAAGCTTTCTTT	CASSIDRLNTEAFF
NA	TRBV6-1	16	TRBJ1-1	NA	TGTGCCAGCAGTGCAAGGGCGGGGGGGATGAACACTGAAGCTTTCTTT	CASSARAGGMNTEAFF
NA	TRBV18	14	TRBJ2-7	NA	TGTGCCAGCTCACGGGCCCCCTCAAGATACGAGCAGTACTTC	CASSRAPSRYEQYF
NA	TRBV29-1	12	TRBJ2-5	NA	TGCAGCGTTGAGGGCAACCAAGAGACCCAGTACTTC	CSVEGNQETQYF
TRBD2	TRBV6-1	15	TRBJ2-1	NA	TGTGCCAGCACTCCGAGGGAGGGGTCAGGGAGTTTCTCGTTCTTC	CASTPREGSGSFSFF
TRBD1	TRBV7-3	16	TRBJ2-2	NA	TGTGCCAGCAGCCCCCCCGGGACAGGGGATACCGGGGAGCTGTTTTTT	CASSPPGTGDTGELFF
TRBD1	TRBV5-1	14	TRBJ2-7	NA	TGCGCCAGCAGCACAGGACAGGTCATTAGCGAGCAGTACTTC	CASSTGQVISEQYF
NA	TRBV5-1	13	TRBJ2-7	NA	TGCGCCAGCAGCGTCCCACCCTCCTACGAGCAGTACTTC	CASSVPPSYEQYF
NA	TRBV5-1	12	TRBJ2-7	NA	TGCGCCAGCAGATTCGAACCCTACGAGCAGTACTTC	CASRFEPYEQYF
TRBD2	TRBV9	16	TRBJ2-3	NA	TGTGCCAGCAGCGTAGGCAGTAGCGGGAGCACAGATACGCAGTATTTT	CASSVGSSGSTDTQYF
TRBD2	TRBV7-9	15	TRBJ2-3	NA	TGTGCCAGCAGCTTAGCGGGAGGGCCCTCAGATACGCAGTATTTT	CASSLAGGPSDTQYF
NA	TRBV18	15	TRBJ2-7	NA	TGTGCCAGCTCAATGGCAGGGGCAAGCTCCTACGAGCAGTACTTC	CASSMAGASSYEQYF
NA	TRBV28	14	TRBJ2-1	NA	TGTGCCAGCAGTTCCATGAGCTCCTACAATGAGCAGTTCTTC	CASSSMSSYNEQFF
TRBD1	TRBV5-1	17	TRBJ2-7	once	TGCGCCAGCAGCTTACGGGCTGTCGGGACAGGGGGTCGGGAGCAGTACTTC	CASSLRAVGTGGREQYF
NA	TRBV18	18	TRBJ2-3	NA	TGTGCCAGCTCACCTACGAGGGGTCAGCGGGCTAGCACAGATACGCAGTATTTT	CASSPTRGQRASTDTQYF
NA	TRBV7-9	17	TRBJ1-3	NA	TGTGCCAGCAGCACGATGCGGGGAGGGCTCCCTGGAAACACCATATATTTT	CASSTMRGGLPGNTIYF
NA	TRBV6-4	11	TRBJ1-2	once	TGTGCCAGCAGCGACGGAGATGGCTACACCTTC	CASSDGDGYTF
TRBD2	TRBV6-1	19	TRBJ2-3	NA	TGTGCCAGCAGTGGGGAATTTAGCGGGAGTTTCCCCGGCACAGATACGCAGTATTTT	CASSGEFSGSFPGTDTQYF
NA	TRBV4-3	14	TRBJ1-5	once	TGCGCCAGCAGCCAAGAAGCAGGGGTTCAGCCCCAGCATTTT	CASSQEAGVQPQHF
NA	TRBV10-3	18	TRBJ1-1	NA	TGTGCCATCAGTGAGTCGAAATCTCGCCCTACCATGAACACTGAAGCTTTCTTT	CAISESKSRPTMNTEAFF
NA	TRBV4-1	14	TRBJ1-2	NA	TGCGCCAGCAGCCAAGATTGGGCAGGGACCGGCTACACCTTC	CASSQDWAGTGYTF
TRBD2	TRBV5-1	17	TRBJ2-1	NA	TGCGCCAGCAGCTCCAGCGGGAGGGAACTCTCCTACAATGAGCAGTTCTTC	CASSSSGRELSYNEQFF
NA	TRBV5-4	15	TRBJ1-2	NA	TGTGCCAGCAGCTTGGTTGGGGGGGCGCCGCATGGCTACACCTTC	CASSLVGGAPHGYTF
TRBD1	TRBV7-9	16	TRBJ1-1	NA	TGTGCCAGCAGCAGGGGACAGCTGGGATTTTGGACTGAAGCTTTCTTT	CASSRGQLGFWTEAFF
TRBD2	TRBV18	20	TRBJ2-7	once	TGTGCCAGCTCACCTGGGTCAGGGAAGGCTACTAGCGGGAGTTCCTACGAGCAGTACTTC	CASSPGSGKATSGSSYEQYF
NA	TRBV15	14	TRBJ2-7	NA	TGTGCCACCAGCAGAGAACGGGGCTCCTACGAGCAGTACTTC	CATSRERGSYEQYF
TRBD1	TRBV30	13	TRBJ1-1	NA	TGTGCCTGGAAGGGAGACAGGGGGACTGAAGCTTTCTTT	CAWKGDRGTEAFF
NA	TRBV5-1	11	TRBJ2-1	NA	TGCGCCAGCAGACAGAACAATGAGCAGTTCTTC	CASRQNNEQFF
NA	TRBV11-2	14	TRBJ1-1	NA	TGTGCCAGCAGCTTTCGGGCCATGAACACTGAAGCTTTCTTT	CASSFRAMNTEAFF
NA	TRBV2	15	TRBJ1-4	NA	TGTGCCAGCATCCGTGAAGTTGTAGGGAACGAAAAACTGTTTTTT	CASIREVVGNEKLFF
TRBD2	TRBV13	15	TRBJ2-3	once	TGTGCCAGCAGCTTAGGGGGCGGGGGACTCGATACGCAGTATTTT	CASSLGGGGLDTQYF
NA	TRBV5-1	13	TRBJ2-3	NA	TGCGCCAGCAGCTTGGAGATAGAAGATACGCAGTATTTT	CASSLEIEDTQYF
NA	TRBV7-2	13	TRBJ2-1	NA	TGTGCCAGCAGCTTAGCGCCCTACAATGAGCAGTTCTTC	CASSLAPYNEQFF
NA	TRBV20-1	11	TRBJ2-5	once	TGCAGTCGGGCCCGTGAAGAGACCCAGTACTTC	CSRAREETQYF
TRBD1	TRBV18	15	TRBJ1-1	NA	TGTGCCAGCTCACTCATAGACAGGGTTGGGACTGAAGCTTTCTTT	CASSLIDRVGTEAFF
TRBD2	TRBV29-1	14	TRBJ2-5	NA	TGCAGCGTTTATAATAGCGGGAGGTCGGAGACCCAGTACTTC	CSVYNSGRSETQYF
TRBD1	TRBV28	15	TRBJ1-5	NA	TGTGCCAGCAGTTTTGGGACAGGGGGTCTGGGGCCCCAGCATTTT	CASSFGTGGLGPQHF
TRBD1	TRBV28	13	TRBJ1-5	NA	TGTGCCAGCAGTGGGACAGCCCTACAGCCCCAGCATTTT	CASSGTALQPQHF
NA	TRBV19	14	TRBJ2-5	NA	TGTGCCAGTAGTATAGAGGCCTCACAAGGGACCCAGTACTTC	CASSIEASQGTQYF
TRBD1	TRBV5-1	14	TRBJ2-7	NA	TGCGCCAGCAGCTCGTCGGGACAGTCCTACGAGCAGTACTTC	CASSSSGQSYEQYF
TRBD2	TRBV28	14	TRBJ2-1	few	TGTGCCAGCAGTACCGGACTAGTTGGCAATGAGCAGTTCTTC	CASSTGLVGNEQFF
TRBD2	TRBV11-2	15	TRBJ2-5	NA	TGTGCCAGCAGCAGCACTAGCGGGAGAATAGAGACCCAGTACTTC	CASSSTSGRIETQYF
NA	TRBV5-4	13	TRBJ1-2	NA	TGTGCCAGCAACGATATAACTAACTATGGCTACACCTTC	CASNDITNYGYTF
NA	TRBV21-1	15	TRBJ1-5	NA	TGTGCCAGCAGCAACCTCAGGGGGGGCAATCAGCCCCAGCATTTT	CASSNLRGGNQPQHF
NA	TRBV18	14	TRBJ1-1	NA	TGTGCCAGCTCACCCCCTAGGGGAAACACTGAAGCTTTCTTT	CASSPPRGNTEAFF
TRBD1	TRBV27	14	TRBJ1-2	NA	TGTGCCAGCAGCCACAGGGGGCGCGTTTCTGGCTACACCTTC	CASSHRGRVSGYTF
NA	TRBV9	15	TRBJ1-3	NA	TGTGCCAGCAGCGTAGAGGGGAGCTCTGGAAACACCATATATTTT	CASSVEGSSGNTIYF
NA	TRBV5-4	16	TRBJ1-5	once	TGTGCCAGCAGCCCGGATGTGGGGTTCGGTAATCAGCCCCAGCATTTT	CASSPDVGFGNQPQHF
NA	TRBV25-1	15	TRBJ2-2	once	TGTGCCAGCAGTGAATCGGGGAAGGGGCCCGGGGAGCTGTTTTTT	CASSESGKGPGELFF
TRBD2	TRBV19	17	TRBJ2-7	NA	TGTGCCAGTAGTAGGGGGTCGGCTAGCGGGAGTTTTGCCGAGCAGTACTTC	CASSRGSASGSFAEQYF